The 20 T cell receptor beta chains in this list originate from one sample, sequenced in a study of blood T cell repertoires in COVID-19. Measured with immunoSEQ multiplex PCR; TCRdb has only the in-frame clones, and not every one. Of about 47,000 clones listed, 55% to 70% were seen once; the top ten hold 8.8%. Sequenced input: peripheral blood. The receptor source for this set is a woman between 65 and 79 years old with acute or convalescent COVID-19.

As to this clone: The sample has other DNA sequences that encode this CDR3 too. The gene calls are TRBV11-2 and TRBJ2-5, with D hard to call. The germline V gene has CDR1 SGHAT and CDR2 FQNNGV. The CDR3 is 11 amino acids. With 3 bases removed from V and 5 bases from J, the gap between germline ends came to 4 bases. CDR3 sequence (DNA): TGTGCCAGCAGCTTCGGGGAGACCCAGTACTTC. Protein sequence: CASSFGETQYF.

The chain has TRBV6-5 and TRBJ2-1, with TRBD2 identical over 8 bases. Germline CDR1 and CDR2: MNHEY and SVGAGI. J gave up 7 bases and V 5 bases, and 4 bases lay outside the gene matches. The CDR3 runs 13 residues. The CDR3 region has the DNA TGTGCCAGCAGTAAGGGACTAGGGAATGAGCAGTTCTTC. Encoded protein: CASSKGLGNEQFF.

The chain employs TRBV5-5 and TRBJ1-2; TRBD1 matches at 7 bases. This CDR3 is 17 amino acids long. V shed 4 bases and J 6 bases; nucleotides not matched to a gene: 18. Germline CDR1 and CDR2: SGHKS and YYEKEE (reference sequence). In DNA form, the CDR3 reads TGTGCCAGCAGCCCCCGGGATCCGGGACAGACAACGAATGGCTACACCTTC. It is translated as CASSPRDPGQTTNGYTF.

V gene TRBV4-1 combines with J gene TRBJ2-7; 8 positions agree with TRBD1. Germline V gene lookup returns CDR1 MGHRA and CDR2 YSYEKL. This CDR3 contains 16 residues. Germline trimming cut 0 bases from V and 2 bases from J; bases unmatched to any gene: 6. The CDR3 reads CASSQDPQGAPYEQYF. The CDR3 DNA follows: TGCGCCAGCAGCCAAGATCCCCAGGGGGCCCCCTACGAGCAGTACTTC.

The chain has TRBV11-2 and TRBJ2-7; 7 nucleotides align to TRBD2. The CDR3 extends over 14 amino acids. V was pared by 3 bases and J by 3 bases, with 5 bases of the junction left unmatched. In germline, CDR1 is SGHAT, CDR2 FQNNGV. CDR3 coding DNA: TGTGCCAGCAGCTTTTCTGGCGGGGGCTACGAGCAGTACTTC. It yields the protein CASSFSGGGYEQYF.

This sequence joins TRBV3-1 (or the pseudogene TRBV3-2) and TRBJ2-5; maybe TRBD2 (5 bases). This CDR3 is 12 amino acids long. Germline loops: CDR1 LGHDT, CDR2 YNNKEL (reference sequence). Deletions cut 3 bases from V and 9 bases from J, with 11 bases between. The CDR3 reads CASSHASPPQYF. The CDR3 nucleotides are TGTGCCAGCAGCCATGCTAGCCCCCCCCAGTACTTC.

J is TRBJ1-5 and V is TRBV2; 10 bases map to TRBD1. In germline, CDR1 is SNHLY, CDR2 FYNNEI. V lost 1 base, J lost 3 bases, and 6 bases stayed unmatched. This CDR3 is built from 17 residues. The CDR3 sequence: CASSEDGRQGANQPQHF. The CDR3 DNA is TGTGCCAGCAGTGAAGATGGCCGACAGGGGGCCAATCAGCCCCAGCATTTT.

The chain recombines TRBV28 with TRBJ2-7; possibly TRBD2 for D (5 bases). V was shortened by 2 bases and J by 12 bases, with 14 bases between the two germline ends. This CDR3 spans 12 amino acids. The germline CDR1 and CDR2 sequences are MDHEN and SYDVKM. CDR3 region: CASSLSGVVGYF. The CDR3 region has the DNA TGTGCCAGCAGTTTAAGCGGTGTGGTGGGGTACTTC.

The chain carries TRBV5-6 and TRBJ2-1, with 11 bases lining up with TRBD2. The CDR3 extends over 17 amino acids. Trimming at V came to 0 bases and at J to 8 bases, leaving 10 bases not matched to a gene. CDR1 is SGHDT, CDR2 YYEEEE, per germline. This chain's CDR3 is CASSLALAGGPRDEQFF. The DNA of the CDR3 is TGTGCCAGCAGCTTGGCTTTAGCGGGGGGGCCAAGGGATGAGCAGTTCTTC.

J is TRBJ2-5 and V is TRBV5-1; D is possibly TRBD1 (5 bases). Trimming took off 0 bases at V and 4 bases at J, with 10 bases between the two ends. Germline loops: CDR1 SGHRS, CDR2 YFSETQ. CDR3 length: 14 residues. CDR3 nucleotides: TGCGCCAGCAGCTTGGTGGGGCCTGGAGAGACCCAGTACTTC. It translates to CASSLVGPGETQYF.

This clone has more than one count but fewer than ten. The rearrangement joins TRBV12-3 or TRBV12-4 to TRBJ2-1; unclear D gene. This CDR3 spans 13 amino acids. V was trimmed by 2 bases and J by 6 bases, leaving 8 bases between them. This CDR3 is CASSLTVGNEQFF. Here the CDR3 DNA reads TGTGCCAGCAGTTTAACAGTCGGCAATGAGCAGTTCTTC.

The chain uses TRBV7-2 and TRBJ1-4; TRBD1 matches at 10 bases. The V gene's germline CDR1 is SGHTA and CDR2 FQGNSA. This CDR3 has 15 amino acids. The trim removed 3 bases at V and 5 bases at J, leaving 3 bases unmatched. Here the CDR3 DNA reads TGTGCCAGCAGCTTGACAGGGGGCTGGAATGAAAAACTGTTTTTT. The encoded protein is CASSLTGGWNEKLFF.

V is TRBV25-1 and J is TRBJ1-6; tentatively, D is TRBD1 (5 bases). Germline V gene sequence: CDR1 MGHDK, CDR2 SYGVNS. Trimming took off 1 base at V and 9 bases at J, with 13 bases between the two ends. The CDR3 is made up of 15 amino acids. Here the CDR3 reads CASSELAETGSPLHF. In nucleotides, the CDR3 is TGTGCCAGCAGTGAATTGGCAGAAACAGGTTCACCCCTCCACTTT. Full variable domain (missing parts from reference TRBV25-1 and TRBJ1-6): EADIYQTPRYLVIGTGKKITLECSQTMGHDKMYWYQQDPGMELHLIHYSYGVNSTEKGDLSSESTVSRIRTEHFPLTLESARPSHTSQYLCASSELAETGSPLHFGNGTRLTVT.

CDR3 sequence (DNA): TGTGCCTGGAGTGGAAACAGAGCCCCGAACTATGGCTACACCTTC. Its protein product is CAWSGNRAPNYGYTF. The chain couples TRBV30 to TRBJ1-2; D gene ambiguous. This CDR3 has 15 residues. V lost 1 base to trimming and J lost 2 bases, with 14 bases between them. Germline V CDR1 and CDR2: GTSNPN, SVGIG (reference sequence).

This clone was found a few times. V gene TRBV18 combines with J gene TRBJ2-2; tentatively, D is TRBD1 (6 bases). The germline V gene has CDR1 KGHSH and CDR2 LQKENI. V dropped 3 bases and J dropped 7 bases, with 12 bases sitting between them. The CDR3 sequence is 14 residues long. Here the CDR3 DNA reads TGTGCCAGCTCACCGCCCACAGGGTTCGGGGAGCTGTTTTTT. Amino acid sequence: CASSPPTGFGELFF. Supplemented by reference TRBV18 and TRBJ2-2, the full variable domain reads NAGVMQNPRHLVRRRGQEARLRCSPMKGHSHVYWYRQLPEEGLKFMVYLQKENIIDESGMPKERFSAEFPKEGPSILRIQQVVRGDSAAYFCASSPPTGFGELFFGEGSRLTVL.

This chain uses TRBV30 with TRBJ2-2, with D hard to call. Germline-derived CDR1 and CDR2 are GTSNPN and SVGIG (reference sequence). This CDR3 spans 11 amino acids. Trimming cost V 7 bases and J 5 bases, with 8 bases left between them. CDR3 region: CASDTTGELFF. The CDR3 nucleotides read TGTGCCTCAGATACGACCGGGGAGCTGTTTTTT.

This clone appeared a few times. The chain couples TRBV5-1 to TRBJ2-2; possible D gene TRBD1, 6 bases. The V end was cut by 9 bases, the J end by 3 bases, with 15 bases between. This CDR3 comprises 14 residues. CDR1 and CDR2 from the germline V gene are SGHRS and YFSETQ. CDR3 sequence: CATSSGTHTGELFF. CDR3 coding DNA: TGCGCCACCTCTTCCGGGACACACACCGGGGAGCTGTTTTTT.

The chain links TRBV5-1 to TRBJ2-1; 12 nucleotides line up with TRBD2. Germline V gene data show CDR1 as SGHRS and CDR2 as YFSETQ. Trimming took 4 bases from V and 10 from J; bases not matched to a gene: 6. There are 14 residues in the CDR3. The CDR3 coding sequence is TGCGCCAGCAGCGGCCTAGCGGGAGGGGAAGAGCAGTTCTTC. Translating it yields CASSGLAGGEEQFF.

This chain connects TRBV10-3 to TRBJ2-7; TRBD2 matches at 14 bases. Germline-derived CDR1 and CDR2 are ENHRY and SYGVKD. V was pared by 8 bases and J by 4 bases, with 4 bases of the junction left unmatched. This CDR3 comprises 14 residues. The CDR3 region is CAIQGTSGSYEQYF. DNA of the CDR3: TGTGCCATCCAAGGGACTAGCGGGAGTTACGAGCAGTACTTC.

The chain is built from TRBV6-6 and TRBJ2-1; TRBD2 aligns across 10 bases. CDR1 MNHNY and CDR2 SVGAGI come from the germline V gene (reference sequence). J lost 10 bases, V lost 5 bases, and 11 bases had no gene match. The CDR3 is 15 residues long. Written as DNA, the CDR3 is TGTGCCAGCAGTCCAGCTAGCGGGAGACTATGGGAGCAGTTCTTC. Translation: CASSPASGRLWEQFF.